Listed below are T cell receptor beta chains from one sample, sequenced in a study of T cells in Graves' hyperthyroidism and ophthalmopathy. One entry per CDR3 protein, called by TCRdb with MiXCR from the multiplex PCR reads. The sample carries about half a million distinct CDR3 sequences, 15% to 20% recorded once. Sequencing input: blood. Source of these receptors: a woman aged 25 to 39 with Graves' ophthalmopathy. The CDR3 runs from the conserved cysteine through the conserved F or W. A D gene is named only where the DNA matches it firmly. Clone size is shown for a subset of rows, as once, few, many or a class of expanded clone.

CANRAAGDPPWTQYF | TGTGCCAATAGAGCGGCGGGAGACCCTCCATGGACCCAGTACTTC | TRBJ2-5 | TRBV6-2/TRBV6-3 | TRBD2 | few
CASWTAMGEQYF | TGTGCCTCCTGGACGGCTATGGGCGAGCAGTACTTC | TRBJ2-7 | TRBV6-2/TRBV6-3 | NA | many
CATRTSGSSYNEQFF | TGTGCCACCAGGACTAGCGGTAGCTCCTACAATGAGCAGTTCTTC | TRBJ2-1 | TRBV15 | TRBD2 | many
CAIRSGSSGNTIYF | TGTGCCATCAGATCCGGAAGCTCTGGAAACACCATATATTTT | TRBJ1-3 | TRBV10-3 | NA | NA
CASSQDLRTSGGSKNIQYF | TGTGCCAGCAGCCAAGATCTTCGGACTAGCGGGGGTTCAAAAAACATTCAGTACTTC | TRBJ2-4 | TRBV3-1 | TRBD2 | NA
CASSFSPPRDAETQYF | TGTGCCAGCAGTTTCTCACCCCCCCGGGACGCGGAGACCCAGTACTTC | TRBJ2-5 | TRBV28 | NA | NA
CASSLLRGSSYEQYF | TGTGCCAGCAGTTTACTTCGGGGGTCCAGCTACGAGCAGTACTTC | TRBJ2-7 | TRBV12-3/TRBV12-4 | NA | many
CSAGQGLYEQYF | TGCAGCGCCGGACAGGGACTCTACGAGCAGTACTTC | TRBJ2-7 | TRBV29-1 | TRBD1 | few
CASSLVGAGSGDTQYF | TGTGCCAGCAGCTTAGTTGGGGCGGGTAGCGGAGATACGCAGTATTTT | TRBJ2-3 | TRBV7-2 | NA | many
CASGAGSNTEAFF | TGTGCCAGCGGGGCGGGGAGTAACACTGAAGCTTTCTTT | TRBJ1-1 | TRBV6-1 | NA | NA
CASRLRGGGELFF | TGTGCCAGCAGATTAAGAGGCGGCGGGGAGCTGTTTTTT | TRBJ2-2 | TRBV7-7 | NA | few
CASSSTPGQPYGYTF | TGTGCCAGCAGCTCGACGCCGGGACAGCCTTATGGCTACACCTTC | TRBJ1-2 | TRBV7-2 | TRBD1 | many
CASNTGTGSYNEQFF | TGTGCCAGCAACACCGGGACTGGATCCTACAATGAGCAGTTCTTC | TRBJ2-1 | TRBV2 | NA | many
CASSLTSWRRGEYEQYF | TGTGCCAGCAGCTTAACGTCTTGGAGGAGGGGGGAGTACGAGCAGTACTTC | TRBJ2-7 | TRBV7-9 | NA | few
CASSLGLAAPSNTGELFF | TGTGCCAGCAGCTTGGGACTAGCGGCTCCCTCGAACACCGGGGAGCTGTTTTTT | TRBJ2-2 | TRBV5-8 | TRBD2 | many
CSALDPRQGGEQFF | TGCAGTGCTCTAGATCCCCGTCAGGGAGGTGAGCAGTTCTTC | TRBJ2-1 | TRBV20-1 | NA | NA
CASSLFGSSEPQHF | TGTGCCAGCAGTTTGTTTGGCAGTTCAGAGCCCCAGCATTTT | TRBJ1-5 | TRBV12-3/TRBV12-4 | NA | many
CSARGPPGGSYEQYF | TGCAGTGCTAGAGGCCCCCCGGGAGGGAGCTACGAGCAGTACTTC | TRBJ2-7 | TRBV20-1 | TRBD2 | many
CASSWTSGEGDTQYF | TGTGCCAGCAGTTGGACTAGCGGCGAGGGGGATACGCAGTATTTT | TRBJ2-3 | TRBV11-2 | TRBD2 | NA